These 11 T cell receptor beta chains were all obtained from the same sample, sequenced in a study of T cell clones after liver transplantation. The method was immunoSEQ multiplex PCR; TCRdb's version includes in-frame clones alone and lacks a portion of them. The sample records roughly 20,000 clones, 65% to 85% being singletons. The specimen comprised CD8+ T cells from blood, sampled 48 months after liver transplant. The receptors stem from a human patient who received a liver transplant. Certain T cells may be donor cells from the graft.

This clone was detected only once. This rearrangement joins TRBV13 to TRBJ2-7; D possibly corresponds to TRBD2 (5 bases). CDR3 size: 14 residues. From germline, CDR1 is PRHDT and CDR2 FYEKMQ (reference sequence). Trimming shortened V by 5 bases and J by 0 bases, and 11 bases separated the two germline ends. CDR3 sequence reads: CASSPRGNSYEQYF. In DNA, the CDR3 is TGTGCCAGCAGCCCCCGAGGGAACTCCTACGAGCAGTACTTC.

As DNA, the CDR3 is TGCGCCAGCAGCTTGGAGGGACAGCATACAGATACGCAGTATTTT. It is translated as CASSLEGQHTDTQYF. The V and J genes are TRBV5-1 and TRBJ2-3; 7 nucleotides align to TRBD1. With V trimmed by 0 bases and J by 3 bases, 4 bases remained unmatched. Germline V gene lookup returns CDR1 SGHRS and CDR2 YFSETQ. The CDR3 has 15 residues.

This clone was counted once. The V call is TRBV9, the J call TRBJ2-7, with a tentative D call TRBD2 (5 bases). The CDR3 has 15 residues. Germline V gives CDR1 SGDLS, CDR2 YYNGEE. V shed 0 bases and J shed 5 bases, with 15 bases lying between them. This CDR3 is CASSVEGRRRDEQYF. As DNA, the CDR3 is TGTGCCAGCAGCGTAGAAGGGCGGAGGCGGGACGAGCAGTACTTC.

The chain combines TRBV9 with TRBJ2-1; D is ambiguous. The CDR3 extends over 15 amino acids. V shed 3 bases and J shed 2 bases, with 12 bases lying between them. Germline V gives CDR1 SGDLS, CDR2 YYNGEE. The CDR3 DNA reads TGTGCCAGCAGCGACGACGCGGTAGCCTACAATGAGCAGTTCTTC. Translating gives CASSDDAVAYNEQFF. Full variable domain (outside the CDR3, taken from reference TRBV9 and TRBJ2-1): DSGVTQTPKHLITATGQRVTLRCSPRSGDLSVYWYQQSLDQGLQFLIQYYNGEERAKGNILERFSAQQFPDLHSELNLSSLELGDSALYFCASSDDAVAYNEQFFGPGTRLTVL.

The J gene is TRBJ2-1, the V gene TRBV19; 7 bases align to TRBD2. The CDR3 covers 15 residues. Trimming cost V 5 bases and J 0 bases; bases outside gene matches: 4. The germline V gene encodes CDR1 LNHDA and CDR2 SQIVND (reference sequence). The CDR3 is CASSQGLNSYNEQFF. DNA for the CDR3: TGTGCCAGTAGTCAGGGACTAAACTCCTACAATGAGCAGTTCTTC.

In this sample, this clone turned up once. The V call is TRBV4-1, the J call TRBJ2-6; TRBD1 aligns across 11 bases. Germline V CDR1 and CDR2: MGHRA, YSYEKL. The trim removed 4 bases at V and 2 bases at J, leaving 4 bases unmatched. This CDR3 has 17 residues. CDR3 sequence reads: CASSPLGQGAGANVLTF. CDR3 nucleotide sequence: TGCGCCAGCAGCCCACTGGGACAGGGGGCTGGGGCCAACGTCCTGACTTTC.

This clone was detected a few times. The chain is built from TRBV7-9 and TRBJ2-7; D may be TRBD1 or TRBD2 (5 bases each). This CDR3 has 14 residues. The germline gives CDR1 SEHNR, CDR2 FQNEAQ (reference sequence). Trimming cost V 4 bases and J 2 bases, with 12 bases left between them. CDR3 nucleotides: TGTGCCAGCAGCTCCCAGGGAGAGCCCTACGAGCAGTACTTC. Its translation is CASSSQGEPYEQYF. The whole variable domain, filled in from reference TRBV7-9 and TRBJ2-7, reads DTGVSQNPRHKITKRGQNVTFRCDPISEHNRLYWYRQTLGQGPEFLTYFQNEAQLEKSRLLSDRFSAERPKGSFSTLEIQRTEQGDSAMYLCASSSQGEPYEQYFGPGTRLTVT.

Written as DNA, the CDR3 is TGTGCCAGCTCACCGGGGACCCAAGAGACCCAGTACTTC. Protein: CASSPGTQETQYF. The chain carries TRBV18 and TRBJ2-5, with D perhaps matching TRBD1 or TRBD2 (5 bases each). CDR3 length: 13 residues. V was clipped by 3 bases and J by 1 base, with 6 bases between them. Germline CDR1 KGHSH, CDR2 LQKENI.

The chain is built from TRBV6-1 and TRBJ2-2; tentatively, D is TRBD2 (5 bases). V was trimmed by 7 bases and J by 5 bases, leaving 11 bases between them. This CDR3 has 13 residues. Germline V lookup: CDR1 MNHNS, CDR2 SASEGT. The CDR3: CASNKLETGELFF. The CDR3 bases are TGTGCCAGCAACAAACTAGAGACCGGGGAGCTGTTTTTT.

The rearrangement links TRBV5-4 to TRBJ2-4, with 7 nucleotides matching TRBD1. CDR1 is SGHNT and CDR2 is YYREEE in the germline V gene (reference sequence). J lost 9 bases, V lost 3 bases, and 9 bases had no gene match. The CDR3 runs 14 residues. CDR3 in DNA: TGTGCCAGCAGCTCGGAAGACAGGGACGGCATTCAGTACTTC. The encoded protein is CASSSEDRDGIQYF.

As DNA, the CDR3 is TGTGCCAGCAGCGTAGCTCGGACTAGCGGGAGCCTCTACGAGCAGTACTTC. Its protein product is CASSVARTSGSLYEQYF. V and J are TRBV9 and TRBJ2-7, with TRBD2 matching over 13 bases. The CDR3 spans 17 residues. Germline V lookup: CDR1 SGDLS, CDR2 YYNGEE. V shed 0 bases and J 3 bases; nucleotides not matched to a gene: 6.